A single T cell receptor beta chain is shown here with its context. This entry is derived from a study of T-cell reconstitution after alpha-beta-depleted transplantation in children. The TCRbeta library incorporated unique molecular identifiers. Each CDR3 protein gets one entry after TCRdb re-called the PCR reads with MiXCR. In the table there are around 400,000 distinct CDR3 sequences, 20% of which are singletons. CDR1 MGHRA and CDR2 YSYEKL come from the germline V gene. This CDR3 is built from 14 residues. V was clipped by 1 base and J by 2 bases, with 6 bases between them. The TCR comes from a human donor who donated a stem cell graft to a child with acute myeloid leukemia. Specimen: PBMCs from the stem cell graft donor, collected from the stem cell graft. The genes are TRBV4-1 and TRBJ1-3; weak D call: TRBD1 (6 bases). The CDR3 DNA reads as TGCGCCAGCAGCCAAGGGGGGCCTGGAAACACCATATATTTT. Amino acids: CASSQGGPGNTIYF.